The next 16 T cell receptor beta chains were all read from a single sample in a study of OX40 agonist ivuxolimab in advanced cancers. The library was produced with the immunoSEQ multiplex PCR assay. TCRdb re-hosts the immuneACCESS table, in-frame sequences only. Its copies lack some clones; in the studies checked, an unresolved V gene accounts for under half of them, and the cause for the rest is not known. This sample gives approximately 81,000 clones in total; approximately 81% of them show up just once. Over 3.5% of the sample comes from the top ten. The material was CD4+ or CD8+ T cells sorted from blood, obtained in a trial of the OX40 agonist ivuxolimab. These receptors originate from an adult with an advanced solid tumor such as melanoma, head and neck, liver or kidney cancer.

Here the CDR3 DNA reads TGTGCCAGCTCACCCTATTCGAGTTTAGAGACCCAGTACTTC. It translates to CASSPYSSLETQYF. The rearrangement joins TRBV18 to TRBJ2-5; D is unresolved. Germline CDR1 is KGHSH and CDR2 is LQKENI. Between the trimmed V and J ends, which lost 3 bases and 4 bases, there was a span of 12 bases. The CDR3 length is 14 residues.

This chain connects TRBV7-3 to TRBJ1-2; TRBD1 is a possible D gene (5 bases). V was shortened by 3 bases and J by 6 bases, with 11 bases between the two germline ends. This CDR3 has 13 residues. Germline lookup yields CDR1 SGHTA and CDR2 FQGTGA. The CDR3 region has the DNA TGTGCCAGCAGCTTTGGGCAGGGCGATGGCTACACCTTC. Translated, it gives CASSFGQGDGYTF.

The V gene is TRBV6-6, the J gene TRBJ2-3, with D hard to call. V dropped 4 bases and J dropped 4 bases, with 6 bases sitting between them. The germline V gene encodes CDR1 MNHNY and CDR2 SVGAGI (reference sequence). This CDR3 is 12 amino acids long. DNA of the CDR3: TGTGCCAGCAGTTTTGGGGCAGATACGCAGTATTTT. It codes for CASSFGADTQYF.

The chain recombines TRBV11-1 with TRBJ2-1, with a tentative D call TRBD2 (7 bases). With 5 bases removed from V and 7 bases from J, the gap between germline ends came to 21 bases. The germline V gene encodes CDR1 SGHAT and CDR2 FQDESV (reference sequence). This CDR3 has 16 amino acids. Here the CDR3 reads CASSPVGSGGSNEQFF. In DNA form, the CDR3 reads TGTGCCAGCAGCCCGGTTGGGTCGGGGGGCTCTAATGAGCAGTTCTTC.

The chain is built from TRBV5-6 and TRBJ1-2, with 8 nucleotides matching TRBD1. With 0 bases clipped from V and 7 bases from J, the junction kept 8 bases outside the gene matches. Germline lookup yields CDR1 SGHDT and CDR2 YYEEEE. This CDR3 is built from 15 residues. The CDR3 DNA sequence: TGTGCCAGCAGCTTGGTGGACAGGGAGGGTATTGGCTACACCTTC. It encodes CASSLVDREGIGYTF.

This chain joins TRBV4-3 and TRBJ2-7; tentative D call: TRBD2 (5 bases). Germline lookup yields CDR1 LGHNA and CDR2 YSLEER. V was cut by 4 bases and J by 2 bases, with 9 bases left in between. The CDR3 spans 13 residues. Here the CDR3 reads CASSPGLPYEQYF. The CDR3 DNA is TGCGCCAGCAGCCCCGGACTCCCCTACGAGCAGTACTTC.

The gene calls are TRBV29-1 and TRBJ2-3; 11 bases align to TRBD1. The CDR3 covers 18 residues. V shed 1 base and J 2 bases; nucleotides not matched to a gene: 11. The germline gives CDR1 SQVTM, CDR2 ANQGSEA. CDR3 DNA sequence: TGCAGCGTTGAAGCCCAGGACAGGGGGCGGCGTTTCACAGATACGCAGTATTTT. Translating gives CSVEAQDRGRRFTDTQYF.

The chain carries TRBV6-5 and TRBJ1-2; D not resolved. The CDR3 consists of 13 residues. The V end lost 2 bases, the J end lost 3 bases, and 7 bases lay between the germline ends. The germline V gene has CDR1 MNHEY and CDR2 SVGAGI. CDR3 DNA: TGTGCCAGCAGTTACAGGAGGCACTATGGCTACACCTTC. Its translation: CASSYRRHYGYTF.

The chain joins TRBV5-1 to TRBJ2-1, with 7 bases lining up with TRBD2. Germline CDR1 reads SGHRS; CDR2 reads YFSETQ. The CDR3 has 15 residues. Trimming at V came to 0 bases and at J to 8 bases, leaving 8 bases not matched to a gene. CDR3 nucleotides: TGCGCCAGCAGCTTGGAGGGAGGGTATGGGCATGAGCAGTTCTTC. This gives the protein CASSLEGGYGHEQFF.

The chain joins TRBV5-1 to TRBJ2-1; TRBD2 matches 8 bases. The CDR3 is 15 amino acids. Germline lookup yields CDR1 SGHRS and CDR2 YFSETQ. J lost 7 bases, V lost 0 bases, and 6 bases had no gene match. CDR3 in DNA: TGCGCCAGCAGCTTGGAAGCGGGGGTTAGGAATGAGCAGTTCTTC. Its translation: CASSLEAGVRNEQFF.

CDR3 DNA: TGTGCCAGCAGCACCAACCCGACTAGCGGGTCGAACAATGAGCAGTTCTTC. As protein: CASSTNPTSGSNNEQFF. The genes are TRBV7-6 and TRBJ2-1, with 10 bases aligning to TRBD2. This CDR3 is 17 amino acids long. The J segment lost 5 bases and the V segment lost 5 bases, leaving 12 bases of the junction unmatched. Germline lookup yields CDR1 SGHVS and CDR2 FNYEAQ. Combining the CDR3 with reference TRBV7-6 and TRBJ2-1 gives the whole variable domain GAGVSQSPRYKVTKRGQDVALRCDPISGHVSLYWYRQALGQGPEFLTYFNYEAQQDKSGLPNDRFSAERPEGSISTLTIQRTEQRDSAMYRCASSTNPTSGSNNEQFFGPGTRLTVL.

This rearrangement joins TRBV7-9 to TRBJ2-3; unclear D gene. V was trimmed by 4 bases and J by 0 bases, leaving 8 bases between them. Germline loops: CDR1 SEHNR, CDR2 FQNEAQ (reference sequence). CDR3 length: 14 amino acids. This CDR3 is CASSSGFSTDTQYF. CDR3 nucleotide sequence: TGTGCCAGCAGCTCCGGTTTTAGCACAGATACGCAGTATTTT. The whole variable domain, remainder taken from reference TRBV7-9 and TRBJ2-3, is DTGVSQNPRHKITKRGQNVTFRCDPISEHNRLYWYRQTLGQGPEFLTYFQNEAQLEKSRLLSDRFSAERPKGSFSTLEIQRTEQGDSAMYLCASSSGFSTDTQYFGPGTRLTVL.

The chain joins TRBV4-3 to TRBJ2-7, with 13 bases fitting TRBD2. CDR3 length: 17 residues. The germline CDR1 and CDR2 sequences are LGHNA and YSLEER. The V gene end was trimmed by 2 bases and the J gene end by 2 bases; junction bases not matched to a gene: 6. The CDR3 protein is CASSQSLGTSGAYEQYF. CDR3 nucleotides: TGCGCCAGCAGCCAATCACTTGGGACTAGCGGGGCCTACGAGCAGTACTTC.

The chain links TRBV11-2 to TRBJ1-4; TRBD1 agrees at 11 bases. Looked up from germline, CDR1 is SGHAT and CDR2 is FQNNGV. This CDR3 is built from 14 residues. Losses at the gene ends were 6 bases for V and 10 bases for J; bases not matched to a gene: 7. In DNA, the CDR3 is TGTGCCAGCAGTCCTGGACAGGGGGCGCGAAAACTGTTTTTT. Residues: CASSPGQGARKLFF.

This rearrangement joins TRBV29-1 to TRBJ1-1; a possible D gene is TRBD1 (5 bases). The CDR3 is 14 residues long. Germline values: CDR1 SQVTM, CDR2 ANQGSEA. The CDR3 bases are TGCACCGTAAAACAGGAGGGGCATAACACTGAAGCTTTCTTT. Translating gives CTVKQEGHNTEAFF.

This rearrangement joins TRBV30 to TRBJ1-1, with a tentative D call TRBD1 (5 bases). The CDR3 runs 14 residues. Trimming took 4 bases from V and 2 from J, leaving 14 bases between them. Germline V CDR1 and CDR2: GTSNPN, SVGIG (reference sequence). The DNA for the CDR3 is TGTGCCTGGAATCTGGGGCAGGCTAACACTGAAGCTTTCTTT. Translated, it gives CAWNLGQANTEAFF.